This T cell receptor beta chain was identified in a study of cytomegalovirus exposure and HLA in healthy donors listed by TCRdb under 2017. In terms of the full investigation: According to an earlier analysis of 450 to 650 of the donors, roughly 180 million T cells yielded some 120 million unique TCR beta sequences and about 300 Gb of sequence data. About 280 gigabases of sequencing data and 70 million to 95 million unique TCR sequences made up an early release that covered approximately 620 HLA-typed donors. The genetic ancestry cluster associated with self-reported Caucasian donors included about 81% of the roughly 390 genotyped donors. The study aimed to test whether cataloging public T cell receptors could reveal signatures of past pathogen exposure. The study used immunosequencing to profile the T cell repertoires of approximately 690 subjects and linked those repertoires to cytomegalovirus serostatus. A separate validation cohort of roughly 120 different subjects was used in addition to the approximately 670-subject first cohort. To predict cytomegalovirus infection status, the study brought together high-throughput TCR immunosequencing, statistical association of individual TCRs with disease status, and machine learning. A later analysis re-examined previously published TCR beta repertoires from 600 to 700 donors and added high-resolution HLA genotyping to investigate patterns of TCR occurrence. Rather than using new phenotypic data, the later analysis identified candidate immune exposures from TCR beta sequences and from how often those sequences occurred across donors. To decide whether each TCR beta V gene segment behaved as functional or pseudogenic, an earlier analysis of approximately 600 of the donors relied on high-throughput TCR beta sequencing. Donor age, sex, ethnicity and CMV serostatus were compiled alongside the repertoire data. In a later genetic analysis, genome-wide SNP genotypes for about 55% of the roughly 670 donors were used, and that subset was treated as a discovery cohort. Every discovery cohort repertoire had been produced on one sequencing platform. HLA typing included class I and class II loci at four-digit resolution. Typing coverage differed by locus: A, B, C, DRB1 and DQB1 were typed in roughly 620-630 donors, DQA1 in around 500, DPA1 in approximately 610, and DPB1 in 472. Four to six DR-DQ haplotypes were handled as single units for association and clustering, since linkage in the cohort was strong. Among some 410 genotyped donors of the cohort, an average of approximately 240,000 unique TCR beta nucleotide sequences was sequenced per donor, of which about 18% were non-productive. Summary of the overall study and its limitations: A cluster of highly shared sequence variants was judged likely to be a technical artifact of the sequencing pipeline. Most TCR sequences were observed very rarely across donors, whereas some public TCRs were present in many individuals. The study gave a list of roughly 150 TCR beta chains associated with cytomegalovirus. In a later genetic analysis, a missense DCLRE1C variant was associated with V-gene and J-gene trimming of TCR beta chains, and the association was replicated in an independent cohort. According to a later analysis, most CMV-associated TCR beta chains appeared to be HLA-restricted, and the HLA associations seemed to be driven largely by CMV exposure. Compared with equally common non-associated chains, HLA-associated TCR beta chains in a later analysis were more clonally expanded and had lower generation probabilities. A further reported finding was that TCR beta sequences accurately predicted the HLA-A and HLA-B alleles for most subjects in the first cohort. The 87-base-pair reads could not distinguish some IMGT-functional V segments, including TRBV6-2 and TRBV6-3, so those segments were excluded. HLA typing was unavailable for some donors at each locus, so association tests used only the typed subset. When HLA alleles, especially DR and DQ, strongly co-occurred, TCR associations were difficult to assign to individual alleles. The authors suggested that the approach could potentially be generalized to other disease states and immunological phenotypes. Linkage disequilibrium might explain the correlated functional status among segregating V segments, but an unknown experimental factor could not be ruled out. Cytomegalovirus status was reported to be diagnosed by the classifier with high specificity and sensitivity in both the original and validation cohorts. In a later genetic analysis, fewer N-insertions in productive TCRs were reported among donors in an Asian-associated ancestry cluster than the roughly 670-donor mean. Because counts were too low, roughly 16 rarely observed V segments, including chromosome 9 orphons, were excluded from the earlier analysis of a few hundred of the donors. CMV serostatus was the only immune exposure information available for the cohort. In vitro tests confirmed that a few of the cytomegalovirus-associated TCR beta chains recognize cytomegalovirus antigens. According to a later analysis, parvovirus B19, influenza, CMV and Epstein-Barr virus appeared linked to several top co-occurrence clusters. Sequencing depth was assumed to be roughly uniform across donors in the presence/absence analyses, though that assumption may not hold. Specific HLA alleles were associated with 15,000 to 20,000 TCR beta sequences at a false discovery rate of 0.05 in a later analysis. In this cohort, only TCR beta chains were sequenced, and detectable features were limited by the absence of alpha or paired-chain data. In a later analysis, TCR association rates were found to vary across HLA loci, with the most associated TCRs seen for DRB1 alleles and the fewest for HLA-C alleles. In an earlier analysis of around 600 of the donors, most TCR beta V segments appeared in productive rearrangements about 90% or about 30% of the time, broadly matching IMGT annotations.

The cohort comprised 666 healthy bone marrow donors. At the time of sampling, all cohort members were nominally healthy, though unrecorded immune exposures were likely present. The donor tested CMV seropositive, placing the donor among the 290 or so seropositive members of the cohort. Every donor gave a peripheral blood sample, and the peripheral blood mononuclear cells from that sample were used for TCR beta sequencing. Genomic DNA extraction from the blood cell samples was performed with the Qiagen DNeasy Blood Extraction Kit. The library was built by means of the immunoSEQ multiplex PCR assay. For the multiplex PCR, a mixture combining 60 forward primers for TCR Vbeta segments and 13 reverse primers for TCR Jbeta segments was used. The CDR3 region of rearranged TCR beta genes was amplified from genomic DNA by a multiplex PCR assay. On the Illumina HiSeq System, the amplified TCR beta libraries were sequenced as 87-base-pair reads. The paper's data handling went like this. A later analysis tallied roughly 76 million unique TCR beta chains across the roughly 610 repertoires, and some 10 million of those chains were shared by two or more donors. To remove PCR and sequencing errors, raw reads were error-corrected and collapsed into unique sequences using a nearest-neighbor algorithm that merged closely related sequences. Alignment of CDR3 sequences to IMGT reference sequences was used to assign V, D and J gene segments. For a sequence to be retained, a match of at least six nucleotides to both a V gene segment and a J gene segment was required. A rearrangement was called productive if the CDR3 had no stop codons and remained in frame with V and J, and every other rearrangement was called non-productive. CDR3 was defined according to IMGT convention as the region running from the second conserved V-encoded cysteine to the conserved J-encoded phenylalanine. In an earlier analysis of just under 600 of the donors, sequences lacking an unambiguous match to a single V gene segment were excluded. An earlier analysis of under 750 of the donors called V segments functional above 56.7% productive rearrangements and segregating when the between-donor standard deviation exceeded 5%. To diagnose cytomegalovirus status from the catalog of TCR beta chain sequences, a statistical classification framework was built. V and J gene assignment, in a later analysis, came from comparing TCR nucleotide sequences with IMGT/GENE-DB human TR gene sequences. The TCRdist pipeline was used in a later analysis to assign CDR3 sequences and most-parsimonious VDJ recombination scenarios. A later analysis defined each TCR beta chain by its CDR3 amino acid sequence plus V-gene family, and excluded reads lacking a unique V-gene family. To address suspected cross-contamination and a sequencing artifact, a later analysis removed 450 to 700 highly shared, low-generation-probability nucleotide sequences. In a later analysis, a clonal expansion index for each public chain was calculated from normalized within-repertoire ranks of inferred template counts. In a later analysis, generation probabilities were computed using a VDJ recombination model fitted to out-of-frame rearrangements, and the results were checked against IGoR. In a later analysis, TCR-TCR, TCR-HLA and TCR-CMV co-occurrence was scored with hypergeometric tests, and a repertoire-size bias correction was applied to TCR pairs. In a later analysis, false discovery rates were estimated by permuting HLA or CMV assignments 20 times. A later analysis grouped co-occurring TCRs with DBSCAN, adding TCRdist sequence similarity when clustering within HLA-allele-positive subsets. Repertoires with fewer than 30,000 or more than 120,000 public chains, plus five repertoires with anomalous nucleotide sharing, were excluded from co-occurrence clustering. TCRdb's version of the immuneACCESS table is confined to in-frame rearrangements and falls short of the full clone set. An unresolved V gene accounts for under half of the shortfall where checked; the remainder is of unknown origin. V, J and clone size are taken as reported in that table, and D and trimming were inferred from the DNA itself. The sample includes approximately 170,000 clones, with 65% to 80% observed a single time. The top ten clones comprise roughly 4.5% of the sample.

For this clone: The antigen this receptor binds is unknown. No qualities accompany the bases; no much larger clone lies one base away.

According to the germline V gene (reference sequence), CDR1 reads GTSNPN and CDR2 reads SVGIG. The CDR3 covers 13 residues, taking in both the cysteine and the phenylalanine. Only the CDR3 DNA stays, 39 bases, in frame from base 1. Trimming costs V 4 bases and J 2 bases, and their ends lie 11 bases apart. Recombination linked TRBV30 to TRBJ1-2, with no confident D gene call. The sequencing sample was made of PBMCs. The source of this sequence is a man aged 18 to 29 in good health and CMV-seropositive. The DNA sequence is given as TGTGCCTGGACTCGACTCACAAACTATGGCTACACCTTC. This is translated as CAWTRLTNYGYTF.